This entry features one T cell receptor (beta chain) sequence. The data stem from a study of OX40 agonist ivuxolimab in advanced cancers. Study at large: Patients were given ivuxolimab, an antibody that agonizes OX40 (CD134). Each patient was given ivuxolimab into a vein every 2 weeks, at 0.01 to 10 mg/kg. Having had anti-PD-1, anti-PD-L1 or anti-CTLA-4 therapy before was allowed, and over 35% had some. The study reported partial responses in three patients: one hepatocellular carcinoma, two cutaneous melanoma.

CDR3 length: 12 amino acids. V lost 0 bases and J lost 7, with 8 bases in between. Germline CDR1 reads GTSNPN; CDR2 reads SVGIG (reference sequence). Sequencing used immunoSEQ multiplex PCR; TCRdb keeps in-frame clones, though not all of them. The sample contains tens of thousands of clones, roughly 84% of which appear only once. The sequences come from CD4+ or CD8+ T cells sorted from blood, collected in a trial of the OX40 agonist ivuxolimab. The J gene is TRBJ2-3, the V gene TRBV30, with D uncertain. The TCR originated in an adult with an advanced solid tumor such as melanoma, head and neck, liver or kidney cancer. CDR3 nucleotide sequence: TGTGCCTGGAGTGTTAGTGTGAATACGCAGTATTTT. Protein: CAWSVSVNTQYF.